This TCR beta chain is from a study of shared clonotypes between healthy human individuals. As to this clone: Its specificity is not known.

Here immunoSEQ multiplex PCR was the method, and the copy in TCRdb shows in-frame clones only, minus some. The table records millions of clones, roughly 93% of them present only once. Naive CD45RA+ and memory CD45RA-negative subsets were split from CD4+ cells. General observations from the study: Tissue TCR repertoires likely differ from these blood-only repertoires.

Germline assignment: CDR1 MNHEY and CDR2 SMNVEV (reference sequence). V was pared by 5 bases and J by 7 bases, with 15 bases between. The CDR3 has 14 residues. Source material: naive CD4+ T cells from PBMCs. The subset is: CD45RA+ positively selected. The rearrangement uses TRBV27 and TRBJ1-5; D possibly corresponds to TRBD1 (6 bases). The clonotype originates from a man younger than 35 in good health. Some clones in this sample may be carry-over from other donors' samples. CDR3 loop: CASSINGGQQPQHF. CDR3 bases: TGTGCCAGCAGTATTAATGGGGGGCAACAGCCCCAGCATTTT.